The 21 T cell receptor beta chains in this list originate from one sample, sequenced in a study of blood T cell repertoires in COVID-19. TCRdb's copy holds only in-frame clones and misses some; the assay was immunoSEQ multiplex PCR. The table shows about 290,000 clones, with roughly nine tenths occurring only once. The sequenced sample consisted of peripheral blood. These receptors were taken from a woman in her twenties or thirties with COVID-19, enrolled during active disease.

The V gene is TRBV2, the J gene TRBJ2-1, with D possibly matching TRBD1 (5 bases). CDR1 and CDR2 (germline): SNHLY, FYNNEI. Trimming cost V 3 bases and J 6 bases, with 9 bases left between them. This CDR3 has 13 residues. The CDR3 sequence is CASSDWGPNEQFF. The CDR3 coding sequence is TGTGCCAGCAGTGATTGGGGCCCCAATGAGCAGTTCTTC.

The rearrangement uses TRBV5-4 and TRBJ1-2; perhaps TRBD1 as D (6 bases). The CDR3 has 15 amino acids. CDR1 is SGHNT, CDR2 YYREEE, per germline (reference sequence). V was trimmed by 4 bases and J by 4 bases, leaving 17 bases between them. CDR3 amino acids: CASSPLGAGVYGYTF. The CDR3 coding sequence is TGTGCCAGCAGCCCTCTGGGGGCAGGGGTCTATGGCTACACCTTC.

This chain uses TRBV10-2 with TRBJ2-1, with 10 nucleotides matching TRBD2. CDR3 length: 14 amino acids. V lost 5 bases and J lost 6; bases outside the gene matches: 4. Germline V CDR1 and CDR2: WSHSY, SAAADI. CDR3 loop: CASSPAGGRNEQFF. The CDR3 region has the DNA TGCGCCAGCAGTCCAGCGGGGGGGCGCAATGAGCAGTTCTTC.

This clone was counted only a few times. This sequence joins TRBV19 and TRBJ2-3, with unresolved D. Looked up from germline, CDR1 is LNHDA and CDR2 is SQIVND (reference sequence). V lost 5 bases, J lost 1 base, and 10 bases lay in between. The CDR3 length is 14 residues. The CDR3 region is CASSPRQRTDTQYF. Here the CDR3 DNA reads TGTGCCAGTAGTCCGCGGCAGCGCACAGATACGCAGTATTTT.

V usage is TRBV5-5 and J usage is TRBJ1-1, with 8 bases lining up with TRBD1. The V gene's germline CDR1 is SGHKS and CDR2 YYEKEE (reference sequence). V was clipped by 4 bases and J by 0 bases; unmatched bases: 5. The CDR3 spans 15 residues. CDR3 protein: CASSGQGGMNTEAFF. CDR3 in DNA: TGTGCCAGCAGCGGACAGGGAGGGATGAACACTGAAGCTTTCTTT.

CDR3 nucleotide sequence: TGTGCTTCTACCGGGCAGGGGCTTTCCGAGCAGTACTTC. Its translation is CASTGQGLSEQYF. J is TRBJ2-7 and V is TRBV7-9; D perhaps matches TRBD1 (6 bases). The CDR3 is 13 amino acids. Per the germline V gene, CDR1 is SEHNR and CDR2 is FQNEAQ (reference sequence).

The chain joins TRBV4-1 to TRBJ1-5; D possibly corresponds to TRBD1 (5 bases). CDR1 and CDR2 from the germline V gene are MGHRA and YSYEKL. The CDR3 sequence is 16 residues long. Trimming removed 3 bases at V and 0 bases at J, with 12 bases between. CDR3: CASSHAGEYSNQPQHF. In nucleotides, the CDR3 is TGCGCCAGCAGCCACGCGGGGGAATATAGCAATCAGCCCCAGCATTTT.

The chain recombines TRBV27 with TRBJ1-1, with 7 bases lining up with TRBD1. CDR3 size: 16 residues. The trim removed 7 bases at V and 0 bases at J, leaving 11 bases unmatched. Germline CDR1 and CDR2: MNHEY and SMNVEV (reference sequence). CDR3 DNA: TGTGCCAGCATCCGACAGGGCCCCCTCATGAACACTGAAGCTTTCTTT. Translated: CASIRQGPLMNTEAFF.

This clone appeared once. The V and J genes are TRBV5-1 and TRBJ2-7; 7 nucleotides align to TRBD1. V shed 0 bases and J 3 bases; nucleotides not matched to a gene: 15. Germline V CDR1 and CDR2: SGHRS, YFSETQ. The CDR3 is 18 residues long. CDR3 protein: CASSLGELTGTAVYEQYF. In DNA form, the CDR3 reads TGCGCCAGCAGCTTGGGGGAGTTGACCGGGACAGCCGTCTACGAGCAGTACTTC.

The J gene is TRBJ2-1, the V gene TRBV15; 7 positions match TRBD2. The CDR3 consists of 16 residues. V was clipped by 1 base and J by 5 bases; unmatched bases: 8. Germline CDR1 LNHNV, CDR2 YYDKDF (reference sequence). The DNA for the CDR3 is TGTGCCACCAGCAGAGTTCGCCGGGGGGTCGACAATGAGCAGTTCTTC. Its protein product is CATSRVRRGVDNEQFF.

This clone was picked up a small number of times. J is TRBJ1-1 and V is TRBV6-5; 9 bases are shared with TRBD1. The CDR3 sequence is 12 residues long. CDR1 is MNHEY, CDR2 SVGAGI, per germline. V trimming: 6 bases; J trimming: 5 bases; junction bases outside the gene matches: 1. The CDR3 protein is CASSDRGTEAFF. The CDR3 DNA follows: TGTGCCAGCAGCGACAGGGGGACTGAAGCTTTCTTT.

In DNA form, the CDR3 reads TGTGCCAGCAGCCGCGGGCAGAATGAAAAACTGTTTTTT. Translated, it gives CASSRGQNEKLFF. The chain couples TRBV7-2 to TRBJ1-4; D not certain. There are 13 residues in the CDR3. Trimming removed 5 bases from V and 5 bases from J, with 9 bases in between. Germline CDR1 is SGHTA and CDR2 is FQGNSA.

In this sample, this clone turned up once. The chain uses TRBV5-1 and TRBJ1-2; TRBD1 is a possible D gene (6 bases). This CDR3 has 13 amino acids. Germline V gives CDR1 SGHRS, CDR2 YFSETQ. The V and J ends lost 1 base and 6 bases respectively, with 10 bases between them. CDR3 bases: TGCGCCAGCAGCTTGATACAGGGCCATGGCTACACCTTC. Protein: CASSLIQGHGYTF. Together with reference TRBV5-1 and TRBJ1-2, the CDR3 gives the full variable domain: KAGVTQTPRYLIKTRGQQVTLSCSPISGHRSVSWYQQTPGQGLQFLFEYFSETQRNKGNFPGRFSGRQFSNSRSEMNVSTLELGDSALYLCASSLIQGHGYTFGSGTRLTVV.

This clone was seen a handful of times. CDR3 loop: CASKVAAGAYEQYF. CDR3 bases: TGCGCCAGCAAGGTAGCAGCGGGAGCCTACGAGCAGTACTTC. V is TRBV4-1 and J is TRBJ2-7; 8 bases are a match to TRBD2. CDR3 length: 14 amino acids. CDR1 MGHRA and CDR2 YSYEKL come from the germline V gene. Losses at the gene ends were 7 bases for V and 2 bases for J; bases not matched to a gene: 7.

This chain uses TRBV5-8 with TRBJ2-7; D call uncertain. The germline V and J ends were trimmed by 2 bases and 4 bases, with 4 bases remaining between them. The CDR3 is 11 amino acids. Germline values: CDR1 SGHTS, CDR2 YDEGEE. The CDR3 is CASSLEYEQYF. DNA for the CDR3: TGTGCCAGCAGCTTAGAGTACGAGCAGTACTTC.

The genes are TRBV14 and TRBJ1-1; tentative D call: TRBD1 (6 bases). The germline CDR1 and CDR2 sequences are SGHDN and FVKESK. CDR3 length equals 13 residues. V gave up 4 bases and J gave up 3 bases, with 9 bases separating them. For the CDR3, the DNA is TGTGCCAGCAGCCGAGGGGGTTACACTGAAGCTTTCTTT. Translating it yields CASSRGGYTEAFF.

This clone rates as large. The chain links TRBV6-5 to TRBJ1-2; D is perhaps TRBD1 (5 bases). The CDR3 is made up of 14 amino acids. The ends were cut back, 7 bases at V and 4 bases at J, with 16 bases in the middle. CDR1 and CDR2 from the germline V gene are MNHEY and SVGAGI. The CDR3 reads CASKESGALYGYTF. CDR3 in DNA: TGTGCCAGCAAAGAGTCTGGGGCTCTCTATGGCTACACCTTC.

This chain joins TRBV4-1 and TRBJ1-5; TRBD1 matches at 11 bases. V was clipped by 0 bases and J by 2 bases; unmatched bases: 6. Germline V lookup: CDR1 MGHRA, CDR2 YSYEKL. CDR3 size: 18 residues. This CDR3 reads CASSQDWGQGVGNQPQHF. CDR3 bases: TGCGCCAGCAGCCAAGATTGGGGACAGGGGGTTGGCAATCAGCCCCAGCATTTT.

The V gene is TRBV6-6, the J gene TRBJ1-2; maybe TRBD1 (6 bases). Germline-derived CDR1 and CDR2 are MNHNY and SVGAGI (reference sequence). CDR3 size: 13 residues. V lost 7 bases to trimming and J lost 7 bases, with 16 bases between them. CDR3 DNA: TGTGCCAGCACCCTACAGGGAACTGCTGGCTACACCTTC. Translating gives CASTLQGTAGYTF.

The rearrangement joins TRBV7-9 to TRBJ2-1, with D possibly TRBD2 on 7 matching bases. The V end lost 1 base, the J end lost 9 bases, and 19 bases lay between the germline ends. The CDR3 spans 16 residues. Germline assignment: CDR1 SEHNR and CDR2 FQNEAQ (reference sequence). The CDR3 nucleotides are TGTGCCAGCAGCTTAGTTAGGAGGGGGGGTCGTGGTGAGCAGTTCTTC. It yields the protein CASSLVRRGGRGEQFF.

V gene TRBV28 combines with J gene TRBJ2-7; tentative D call: TRBD1 (5 bases). Germline V lookup: CDR1 MDHEN, CDR2 SYDVKM. The CDR3 is 12 amino acids. V lost 3 bases to trimming and J lost 6 bases, with 9 bases between them. Here the CDR3 reads CASSFEQGEQYF. The CDR3 nucleotides are TGTGCCAGCAGTTTCGAGCAGGGCGAGCAGTACTTC. Full variable domain (rest looked up from reference TRBV28 and TRBJ2-7): DVKVTQSSRYLVKRTGEKVFLECVQDMDHENMFWYRQDPGLGLRLIYFSYDVKMKEKGDIPEGYSVSREKKERFSLILESASTNQTSMYLCASSFEQGEQYFGPGTRLTVT.